This T cell receptor (beta chain) originates from a study of cytomegalovirus exposure and HLA in healthy donors. Sequenced by immunoSEQ multiplex PCR; TCRdb stores in-frame clones only, minus some. The table has over 200,000 clones, about 90% seen once. Source material: PBMCs. This clonotype originated in a woman aged 18-30 years in good health and CMV-seronegative.

Here the CDR3 reads CASGSLAGGTDTQYF. CDR3 nucleotide sequence: TGCGCCAGCGGGTCGTTAGCGGGGGGCACAGATACGCAGTATTTT. The chain combines TRBV5-1 with TRBJ2-3, with 9 bases matching TRBD2. Germline-derived CDR1 and CDR2 are SGHRS and YFSETQ. This CDR3 is 15 amino acids long. V shed 7 bases and J 1 base; nucleotides not matched to a gene: 7.